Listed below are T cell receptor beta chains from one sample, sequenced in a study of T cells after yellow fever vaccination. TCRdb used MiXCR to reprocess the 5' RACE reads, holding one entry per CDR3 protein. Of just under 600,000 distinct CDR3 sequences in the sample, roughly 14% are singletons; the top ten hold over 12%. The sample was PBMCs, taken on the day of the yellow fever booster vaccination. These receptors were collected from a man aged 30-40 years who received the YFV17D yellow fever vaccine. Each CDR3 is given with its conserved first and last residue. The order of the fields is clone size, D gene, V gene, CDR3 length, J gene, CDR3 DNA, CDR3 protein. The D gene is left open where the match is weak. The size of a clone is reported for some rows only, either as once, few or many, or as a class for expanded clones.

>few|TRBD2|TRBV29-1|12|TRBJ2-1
TGCAGCGGACTAGCGGGTTACAATGAGCAGTTCTTC
CSGLAGYNEQFF
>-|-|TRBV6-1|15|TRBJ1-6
TGTGCCAGCGGCGCAGCTTGGGGCCATAATTCACCCCTCCACTTT
CASGAAWGHNSPLHF
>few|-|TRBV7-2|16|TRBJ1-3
TGTGCCAGCAGCCCCCACTGGCTCCGCTCTGGAAACACCATATATTTT
CASSPHWLRSGNTIYF
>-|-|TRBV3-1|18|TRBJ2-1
TGTGCCAGCAGCCAAGAACCCCCGGGACTTCTGAGTGGGGGCGAGCAGTTCTTC
CASSQEPPGLLSGGEQFF
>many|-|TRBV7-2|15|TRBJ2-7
TGTGCCAGCACACTAGCCCCCATGAGCTCCTACGAGCAGTACTTC
CASTLAPMSSYEQYF
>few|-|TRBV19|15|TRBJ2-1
TGTGCCAGTTTCCAGATCAACCCCTCCTACAATGAGCAGTTCTTC
CASFQINPSYNEQFF
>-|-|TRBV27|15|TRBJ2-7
TGTGCCAGCAGTCCACCCTCAACTATTGCCTACGAGCAGTACTTC
CASSPPSTIAYEQYF
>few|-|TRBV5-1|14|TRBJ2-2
TGCGCCAGCGGGATGTTGGGGGACACCGGGGAGCTGTTTTTT
CASGMLGDTGELFF
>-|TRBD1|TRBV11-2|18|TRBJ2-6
TGTGCCAGCAGCTTAATTTCAGGGGGCAGTCCCGGGGCCAACGTCCTGACTTTC
CASSLISGGSPGANVLTF
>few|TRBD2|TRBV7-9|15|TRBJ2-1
TGTGCCAGCAGGGACGGACTAGCCTTTAACGATGAGCAGTTCTTC
CASRDGLAFNDEQFF
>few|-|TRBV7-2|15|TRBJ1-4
TGTGCCAGCAGCCTACCCATGTGGATTGGTGAAAAACTGTTTTTT
CASSLPMWIGEKLFF
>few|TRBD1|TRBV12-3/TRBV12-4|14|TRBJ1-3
TGTGCCAGCAGCCCTGACAGGGTCGGAAACACCATATATTTT
CASSPDRVGNTIYF
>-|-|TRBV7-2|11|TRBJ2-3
TGTGCCAGCAGCTTATCCGGTACGCAGTATTTT
CASSLSGTQYF
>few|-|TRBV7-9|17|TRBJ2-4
TGTGCCAGCAGCCGATCGACGTGGGGGACGGCCAAAAACATTCAGTACTTC
CASSRSTWGTAKNIQYF
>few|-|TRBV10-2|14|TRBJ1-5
TGCGCCAGCAGTGGAACCGGGGGCTTGCAGCCCCAGCATTTT
CASSGTGGLQPQHF
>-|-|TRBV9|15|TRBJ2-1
TGTGCCAGCAGCTCCGGCCCCGCCGCCTACAATGAGCAGTTCTTC
CASSSGPAAYNEQFF
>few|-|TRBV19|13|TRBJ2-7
TGTGCCAGTAGCCCAATCATGAGGGCCGAGCAGTACTTC
CASSPIMRAEQYF
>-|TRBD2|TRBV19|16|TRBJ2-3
TGTGCCAGTAGTCCCCGGACTAGCTGGAGCTCAGATACGCAGTATTTT
CASSPRTSWSSDTQYF
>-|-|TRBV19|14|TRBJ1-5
TGTGCCAGTTGGAGTAGACAGCCTAATCAGCCCCAGCATTTT
CASWSRQPNQPQHF
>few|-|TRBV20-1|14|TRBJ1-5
TGCAGTGCTAGTAGCAGCGGGAGCAATCAGCCCCAGCATTTT
CSASSSGSNQPQHF
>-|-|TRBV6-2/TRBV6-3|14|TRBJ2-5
TGTGCCAGCAGTTCGAGACAACTGCAAGAGACCCAGTACTTC
CASSSRQLQETQYF
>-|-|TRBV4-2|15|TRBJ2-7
TGTGCCAGCAGCCAAGTTGGGCAGGCCTCCTACGAGCAGTACTTC
CASSQVGQASYEQYF
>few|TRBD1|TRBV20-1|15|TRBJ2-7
TGCAGTGCTAGAGGTAGGACAGGGGGACTTAGCGAGCAGTACTTC
CSARGRTGGLSEQYF
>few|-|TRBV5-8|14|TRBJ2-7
TGTGCCAGCAGCGCGGAGGCGGTCTCCTACGAGCAGTACTTC
CASSAEAVSYEQYF
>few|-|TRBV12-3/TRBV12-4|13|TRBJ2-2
TGTGCCAGCAGCCCCTCCGGGGGCGGGGAGCTGTTTTTT
CASSPSGGGELFF
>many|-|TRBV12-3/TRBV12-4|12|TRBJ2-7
TGTGCCTCCGGTAGTGCATGGAACGAGCAGTACTTC
CASGSAWNEQYF
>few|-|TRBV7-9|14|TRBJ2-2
TGTGCCAGCACCGGTAACCCGAACACCGGGGAGCTGTTTTTT
CASTGNPNTGELFF
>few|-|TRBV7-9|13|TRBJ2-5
TGTGCCAGCAGCCCAGCGGAAAAAGAGACCCAGTACTTC
CASSPAEKETQYF
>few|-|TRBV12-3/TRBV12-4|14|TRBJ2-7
TGTGCCAGCAGTTTTTCTACAGGGAATTACGAGCAGTACTTC
CASSFSTGNYEQYF
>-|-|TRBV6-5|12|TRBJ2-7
TGTGCCAGCGGCTACTTCCACCACGAGCAGTACTTC
CASGYFHHEQYF